This is a list of T cell receptor beta chains from one sample in a study of a mutant IDH1 vaccine in newly diagnosed glioma. Data came from immunoSEQ multiplex PCR; TCRdb stores just in-frame clones and leaves some out. Altogether some 120,000 clones are present, about 82% being singletons, with the ten largest covering 5.5%. The antigens these receptors bind are not known. This specimen consisted of PBMCs, obtained from a glioma patient whose treatment included an IDH1 peptide vaccine. These receptors were collected from a man between 35 and 55 years old with glioma. Both conserved end residues are part of each CDR3. The D gene is left open where the match is weak. Not every row has a clone size; where given, it reads once, few, many or a size class.

V gene: TRBV6-1; clone size: -; J gene: TRBJ2-1; CDR3 length: 16; D gene: -; CDR3 protein: CASSGPPGGGYNEQFF; CDR3 DNA: TGTGCCAGCAGTGGGCCCCCAGGGGGGGGGTACAATGAGCAGTTCTTC
V gene: TRBV10-3; clone size: -; J gene: TRBJ2-1; CDR3 length: 15; D gene: -; CDR3 protein: CAISESRTPPNEQFF; CDR3 DNA: TGTGCCATCAGTGAGTCTCGCACCCCACCCAATGAGCAGTTCTTC
V gene: TRBV5-8; clone size: -; J gene: TRBJ2-7; CDR3 length: 15; D gene: -; CDR3 protein: CASSFRRTVSYEQYF; CDR3 DNA: TGTGCCAGCAGCTTTAGGCGGACCGTCTCCTACGAGCAGTACTTC
V gene: TRBV7-2; clone size: -; J gene: TRBJ2-1; CDR3 length: 13; D gene: -; CDR3 protein: CASSLVTGYEQFF; CDR3 DNA: TGTGCCAGCAGCTTAGTTACAGGGTATGAGCAGTTCTTC
V gene: TRBV4-1; clone size: many; J gene: TRBJ1-2; CDR3 length: 11; D gene: -; CDR3 protein: CASSRDGGYTF; CDR3 DNA: TGCGCCAGCAGTCGGGACGGGGGCTACACCTTC
V gene: TRBV4-1; clone size: -; J gene: TRBJ2-3; CDR3 length: 16; D gene: -; CDR3 protein: CASSQLLTPPLNTQYF; CDR3 DNA: TGCGCCAGCAGCCAACTGTTGACCCCACCTCTGAACACGCAGTATTTT
V gene: TRBV27; clone size: -; J gene: TRBJ1-1; CDR3 length: 16; D gene: -; CDR3 protein: CASSLLATGLNTEAFF; CDR3 DNA: TGTGCCAGCAGTTTATTGGCCACAGGGCTTAACACTGAAGCTTTCTTT
V gene: TRBV19; clone size: few; J gene: TRBJ1-2; CDR3 length: 14; D gene: -; CDR3 protein: CASSSTGKVYGYTF; CDR3 DNA: TGTGCCAGTAGTTCAACAGGGAAGGTCTATGGCTACACCTTC
V gene: TRBV5-4; clone size: -; J gene: TRBJ2-1; CDR3 length: 16; D gene: TRBD1; CDR3 protein: CASSPGTALSYNEQFF; CDR3 DNA: TGTGCCAGCAGCCCCGGGACAGCCCTCTCCTACAATGAGCAGTTCTTC
V gene: TRBV7-3; clone size: once; J gene: TRBJ2-1; CDR3 length: 16; D gene: -; CDR3 protein: CASSLLAGGAGDEQFF; CDR3 DNA: TGTGCCAGCAGCTTATTAGCAGGGGGCGCGGGAGATGAGCAGTTCTTC
V gene: TRBV28; clone size: -; J gene: TRBJ2-7; CDR3 length: 16; D gene: -; CDR3 protein: CASSFSVSSQAYEQYF; CDR3 DNA: TGTGCCAGCAGTTTTTCGGTGTCTAGCCAAGCCTACGAGCAGTACTTC
V gene: TRBV6-6; clone size: -; J gene: TRBJ1-1; CDR3 length: 15; D gene: -; CDR3 protein: CASRPDGPGNTEAFF; CDR3 DNA: TGTGCCAGCAGGCCAGACGGCCCGGGGAACACTGAAGCTTTCTTT
V gene: TRBV7-9; clone size: -; J gene: TRBJ1-4; CDR3 length: 13; D gene: TRBD1; CDR3 protein: CASSSPGGEKLFF; CDR3 DNA: TGTGCCAGCAGCTCACCAGGGGGCGAAAAACTGTTTTTT
V gene: TRBV15; clone size: -; J gene: TRBJ2-1; CDR3 length: 16; D gene: -; CDR3 protein: CATSRAVLLGGSEQFF; CDR3 DNA: TGTGCCACCAGCAGAGCCGTCCTACTAGGGGGGAGTGAGCAGTTCTTC
V gene: TRBV28; clone size: -; J gene: TRBJ1-5; CDR3 length: 14; D gene: -; CDR3 protein: CASSSRYSNQPQHF; CDR3 DNA: TGTGCCAGCAGCTCCAGGTATAGCAATCAGCCCCAGCATTTT
V gene: TRBV2; clone size: -; J gene: TRBJ1-2; CDR3 length: 14; D gene: -; CDR3 protein: CASSEVGGSYGYTF; CDR3 DNA: TGTGCCAGCAGTGAAGTCGGAGGGAGCTATGGCTACACCTTC
V gene: TRBV7-2; clone size: -; J gene: TRBJ1-5; CDR3 length: 14; D gene: TRBD1; CDR3 protein: CASSRPGTGQPQHF; CDR3 DNA: TGTGCCAGCAGCCGTCCCGGGACAGGGCAGCCCCAGCATTTT
V gene: TRBV10-3; clone size: -; J gene: TRBJ2-7; CDR3 length: 12; D gene: TRBD1; CDR3 protein: CATRQGSYEQYF; CDR3 DNA: TGTGCCACGAGACAGGGATCCTACGAGCAGTACTTC
V gene: TRBV20-1; clone size: -; J gene: TRBJ2-7; CDR3 length: 11; D gene: -; CDR3 protein: CSARFSYEQYF; CDR3 DNA: TGCAGTGCTAGGTTCTCCTACGAGCAGTACTTC
V gene: TRBV4-1; clone size: -; J gene: TRBJ2-5; CDR3 length: 15; D gene: -; CDR3 protein: CASSQERGRQETQYF; CDR3 DNA: TGCGCCAGCAGCCAAGAGCGGGGCAGGCAAGAGACCCAGTACTTC
V gene: TRBV2; clone size: -; J gene: TRBJ2-1; CDR3 length: 13; D gene: TRBD2; CDR3 protein: CAQAARRGNEQFF; CDR3 DNA: TGTGCCCAAGCAGCACGGCGGGGGAATGAGCAGTTCTTC
V gene: TRBV6-6; clone size: -; J gene: TRBJ2-2; CDR3 length: 15; D gene: -; CDR3 protein: CASRAATGNTGELFF; CDR3 DNA: TGTGCCAGCAGGGCGGCAACTGGAAACACCGGGGAGCTGTTTTTT
V gene: TRBV7-2; clone size: -; J gene: TRBJ1-2; CDR3 length: 14; D gene: -; CDR3 protein: CATLLTGVLRGYTF; CDR3 DNA: TGTGCCACCTTGTTGACAGGAGTGCTTAGGGGCTACACCTTC
V gene: TRBV5-4; clone size: once; J gene: TRBJ1-4; CDR3 length: 15; D gene: -; CDR3 protein: CASRRSSGSNEKLFF; CDR3 DNA: TGTGCCAGCAGGCGATCGTCAGGAAGTAATGAAAAACTGTTTTTT
V gene: TRBV2; clone size: -; J gene: TRBJ1-2; CDR3 length: 15; D gene: -; CDR3 protein: CASSENQGLGYGYTF; CDR3 DNA: TGTGCCAGCAGTGAGAACCAGGGGCTCGGCTATGGCTACACCTTC
V gene: TRBV7-2; clone size: -; J gene: TRBJ2-5; CDR3 length: 16; D gene: TRBD1; CDR3 protein: CASSSEFGTGAETQYF; CDR3 DNA: TGTGCCAGCAGCTCAGAATTTGGGACAGGGGCCGAGACCCAGTACTTC
V gene: TRBV7-2; clone size: -; J gene: TRBJ1-2; CDR3 length: 15; D gene: TRBD1; CDR3 protein: CASSLVADRGYGYTF; CDR3 DNA: TGTGCCAGCAGCTTAGTCGCAGACAGGGGCTATGGCTACACCTTC
V gene: TRBV7-9; clone size: once; J gene: TRBJ2-5; CDR3 length: 17; D gene: TRBD2; CDR3 protein: CASSLGGLAGPVETQYF; CDR3 DNA: TGTGCCAGCAGCTTAGGAGGACTAGCGGGGCCTGTGGAGACCCAGTACTTC
V gene: TRBV7-2; clone size: -; J gene: TRBJ2-5; CDR3 length: 12; D gene: -; CDR3 protein: CASSLWGETQYF; CDR3 DNA: TGTGCCAGCAGCTTGTGGGGAGAGACCCAGTACTTC
V gene: TRBV5-4; clone size: -; J gene: TRBJ2-5; CDR3 length: 12; D gene: -; CDR3 protein: CASSPAQETQYF; CDR3 DNA: TGTGCCAGCAGCCCAGCGCAAGAGACCCAGTACTTC
V gene: TRBV19; clone size: -; J gene: TRBJ1-1; CDR3 length: 12; D gene: -; CDR3 protein: CATRIGGGKAFF; CDR3 DNA: TGTGCCACCCGTATTGGTGGAGGGAAGGCTTTCTTT
V gene: TRBV11-2; clone size: -; J gene: TRBJ2-5; CDR3 length: 15; D gene: TRBD2; CDR3 protein: CASSSLAGAGETQYF; CDR3 DNA: TGTGCCAGCAGCTCTTTAGCGGGAGCGGGTGAGACCCAGTACTTC
V gene: TRBV7-3; clone size: few; J gene: TRBJ1-1; CDR3 length: 13; D gene: -; CDR3 protein: CASSPQGNTEAFF; CDR3 DNA: TGTGCCAGCAGCCCTCAGGGGAACACTGAAGCTTTCTTT
V gene: TRBV15; clone size: -; J gene: TRBJ1-2; CDR3 length: 15; D gene: -; CDR3 protein: CATSREIRQKGGYTF; CDR3 DNA: TGTGCCACCAGCAGAGAGATCCGACAGAAGGGTGGCTACACCTTC
V gene: TRBV6-1; clone size: -; J gene: TRBJ2-3; CDR3 length: 14; D gene: TRBD1; CDR3 protein: CASPGTGSTDTQYF; CDR3 DNA: TGTGCCAGTCCGGGGACAGGGAGCACAGATACGCAGTATTTT
V gene: TRBV15; clone size: -; J gene: TRBJ2-7; CDR3 length: 11; D gene: -; CDR3 protein: CATSKGHEQYF; CDR3 DNA: TGTGCCACCAGCAAAGGACACGAGCAGTACTTC
V gene: TRBV28; clone size: -; J gene: TRBJ1-1; CDR3 length: 14; D gene: -; CDR3 protein: CASTRPGQNTEAFF; CDR3 DNA: TGTGCCAGCACGCGCCCGGGGCAAAACACTGAAGCTTTCTTT
V gene: TRBV28; clone size: -; J gene: TRBJ1-2; CDR3 length: 18; D gene: TRBD1; CDR3 protein: CASSLGRLWQGAFHGYTF; CDR3 DNA: TGTGCCAGCAGTTTAGGAAGACTTTGGCAGGGGGCTTTTCATGGCTACACCTTC
V gene: TRBV19; clone size: few; J gene: TRBJ1-3; CDR3 length: 14; D gene: TRBD1; CDR3 protein: CASIARDRGNTIYF; CDR3 DNA: TGTGCCAGTATCGCCCGGGACAGAGGAAACACCATATATTTT
V gene: TRBV6-1; clone size: -; J gene: TRBJ2-7; CDR3 length: 11; D gene: -; CDR3 protein: CAGGSTYEQYF; CDR3 DNA: TGTGCCGGAGGGAGTACCTACGAGCAGTACTTC
V gene: TRBV18; clone size: -; J gene: TRBJ1-2; CDR3 length: 13; D gene: TRBD1; CDR3 protein: CASSGTGTYGYTF; CDR3 DNA: TGTGCCAGCTCAGGGACAGGGACCTATGGCTACACCTTC
V gene: TRBV7-2; clone size: -; J gene: TRBJ2-7; CDR3 length: 13; D gene: -; CDR3 protein: CASSRSGPYEQYF; CDR3 DNA: TGTGCCAGCAGCCGTAGCGGACCCTACGAGCAGTACTTC
V gene: TRBV4-1; clone size: -; J gene: TRBJ2-1; CDR3 length: 13; D gene: -; CDR3 protein: CASSLDRYNEQFF; CDR3 DNA: TGCGCCAGCAGCCTCGACCGTTACAATGAGCAGTTCTTC
V gene: TRBV29-1; clone size: -; J gene: TRBJ1-5; CDR3 length: 13; D gene: TRBD1; CDR3 protein: CSVSTGAGQPQHF; CDR3 DNA: TGCAGCGTTTCCACAGGGGCGGGTCAGCCCCAGCATTTT
V gene: TRBV7-8; clone size: -; J gene: TRBJ1-1; CDR3 length: 14; D gene: -; CDR3 protein: CASSPLKQNTEAFF; CDR3 DNA: TGTGCCAGCAGCCCCTTGAAGCAGAACACTGAAGCTTTCTTT
V gene: TRBV2; clone size: -; J gene: TRBJ1-5; CDR3 length: 13; D gene: TRBD1; CDR3 protein: CASSFDRAQPQHF; CDR3 DNA: TGTGCCAGCAGCTTCGACAGGGCTCAGCCCCAGCATTTT
V gene: TRBV10-2; clone size: -; J gene: TRBJ2-1; CDR3 length: 16; D gene: TRBD1; CDR3 protein: CASSEGTGGEYNEQFF; CDR3 DNA: TGCGCCAGCAGTGAAGGGACAGGAGGGGAATACAATGAGCAGTTCTTC
V gene: TRBV6-1; clone size: -; J gene: TRBJ1-4; CDR3 length: 15; D gene: -; CDR3 protein: CASTRGGGGGEKLFF; CDR3 DNA: TGTGCCAGCACCAGAGGGGGGGGAGGGGGTGAAAAACTGTTTTTT
V gene: TRBV9; clone size: -; J gene: TRBJ2-3; CDR3 length: 15; D gene: -; CDR3 protein: CASSVSGFSTDTQYF; CDR3 DNA: TGTGCCAGCAGCGTTTCGGGGTTTAGCACAGATACGCAGTATTTT
V gene: TRBV5-6; clone size: -; J gene: TRBJ2-7; CDR3 length: 12; D gene: -; CDR3 protein: CASSFKGREQYF; CDR3 DNA: TGTGCCAGCAGCTTTAAGGGGCGCGAGCAGTACTTC
V gene: TRBV15; clone size: once; J gene: TRBJ1-1; CDR3 length: 13; D gene: -; CDR3 protein: CATSRTVNTEAFF; CDR3 DNA: TGTGCCACCAGCAGGACAGTGAACACTGAAGCTTTCTTT
V gene: TRBV19; clone size: -; J gene: TRBJ1-2; CDR3 length: 12; D gene: -; CDR3 protein: CASMGGDYGYTF; CDR3 DNA: TGTGCCAGTATGGGGGGCGACTATGGCTACACCTTC
V gene: TRBV6-5; clone size: -; J gene: TRBJ1-5; CDR3 length: 15; D gene: -; CDR3 protein: CASSYGGNSNQPQHF; CDR3 DNA: TGTGCCAGCAGTTACGGGGGAAATAGCAATCAGCCCCAGCATTTT